Listed here are 2 T cell receptor beta chains from one sample, sequenced in a study of cytomegalovirus exposure and HLA in healthy donors. Vbeta (60) and Jbeta (13) primers were used in the PCR. Libraries were prepared by immunoSEQ multiplex PCR; TCRdb keeps only in-frame clonotypes and omits some of them. The sample yields under 200,000 clones, around 80% seen once. Sequencing was done on a sample of PBMCs. All receptors come from a girl between 5 and 17 years old in good health and CMV-seropositive.

The V gene is TRBV6-5, the J gene TRBJ2-7; the match to TRBD1 covers 8 bases. The germline gives CDR1 MNHEY, CDR2 SVGAGI. Losses at the gene ends were 2 bases for V and 2 bases for J; bases not matched to a gene: 2. The CDR3 length is 14 residues. The CDR3 sequence: CASSYDRGAYEQYF. The DNA of the CDR3 is TGTGCCAGCAGTTACGACAGGGGAGCCTACGAGCAGTACTTC.

A single count supports this clone. The V call is TRBV29-1, the J call TRBJ1-4; 10 nucleotides line up with TRBD1. Germline V lookup: CDR1 SQVTM, CDR2 ANQGSEA. Trimming removed 1 base from V and 5 bases from J; junction bases left unmatched: 10. The CDR3 is made up of 17 amino acids. The CDR3 DNA follows: TGCAGCGTTGAAGTTCACGGGACAGGGGAGAGAAATGAAAAACTGTTTTTT. It is translated as CSVEVHGTGERNEKLFF. Using reference TRBV29-1 and TRBJ1-4 for the parts outside the CDR3, the full variable domain is SAVISQKPSRDICQRGTSLTIQCQVDSQVTMMFWYRQQPGQSLTLIATANQGSEATYESGFVIDKFPISRPNLTFSTLTVSNMSPEDSSIYLCSVEVHGTGERNEKLFFGSGTQLSVL.